This T cell receptor beta chain was identified in a study of blood T cell repertoires in COVID-19. The germline V gene has CDR1 SGHDN and CDR2 FVKESK. The CDR3 totals 17 residues. The V gene lost 4 bases and the J gene lost 2 bases, with 21 bases spanning the gap. Per the authors' pipeline: The assay estimated nucleated cells by amplifying reference gene primers. The data were produced by immunoSEQ multiplex PCR, yet TCRdb's version contains in-frame clones alone and is incomplete. Clonal size and the V and J genes are those of that table, whereas D and trimming came from the DNA. The table records about 150,000 clones, 80% to 90% of them present only once.

The rearrangement links TRBV14 to TRBJ2-7; possible D gene TRBD1, 6 bases. Material for sequencing was peripheral blood. The source of this sequence is a man aged 18 to 29 with COVID-19, enrolled during active disease. The CDR3 sequence: CASSRGLMTQGTYEQYF. CDR3 DNA: TGTGCCAGCAGCCGTGGCCTTATGACGCAGGGGACCTACGAGCAGTACTTC. Full variable domain (rest looked up from reference TRBV14 and TRBJ2-7): EAGVTQFPSHSVIEKGQTVTLRCDPISGHDNLYWYRRVMGKEIKFLLHFVKESKQDESGMPNNRFLAERTGGTYSTLKVQPAELEDSGVYFCASSRGLMTQGTYEQYFGPGTRLTVT.